This is a list of T cell receptor beta chains from one sample in a study of T cells in Graves' hyperthyroidism and ophthalmopathy. MiXCR, run by TCRdb on the multiplex PCR reads, gives a single entry per CDR3 protein. The sample shows 500,000 to 600,000 distinct CDR3 sequences, roughly 17% of them seen only once. Material for sequencing was blood. Receptors were obtained from a woman between 18 and 30 years old with Graves' hyperthyroidism. The CDR3 runs from the conserved cysteine through the conserved F or W. The order of the fields is J gene, D gene, clone size, V gene, CDR3 protein, CDR3 DNA. D genes are given only for firm matches. The size entry is marked missing in some rows and otherwise reads once, few, many or a size class.

J gene: TRBJ2-7
D gene: NA
clone size: NA
V gene: TRBV11-2
CDR3 protein: CASSPPGGISHEQYF
CDR3 DNA: TGTGCCAGCAGCCCCCCCGGCGGCATTTCCCACGAGCAGTACTTC

J gene: TRBJ1-5
D gene: NA
clone size: many
V gene: TRBV6-1
CDR3 protein: CASSEAGTQPQHF
CDR3 DNA: TGTGCCAGCAGTGAAGCCGGGACTCAGCCCCAGCATTTT

J gene: TRBJ1-6
D gene: NA
clone size: many
V gene: TRBV2
CDR3 protein: CASSGYSSYNSPLHF
CDR3 DNA: TGTGCCAGCAGTGGGTACAGCTCCTATAATTCACCCCTCCACTTT

J gene: TRBJ1-5
D gene: NA
clone size: many
V gene: TRBV2
CDR3 protein: CASTIFPRAGDQSNQPQHF
CDR3 DNA: TGTGCCAGCACTATTTTCCCGCGGGCAGGGGATCAGAGCAATCAGCCCCAGCATTTT

J gene: TRBJ1-4
D gene: NA
clone size: NA
V gene: TRBV18
CDR3 protein: CASSPVRGNEKLFF
CDR3 DNA: TGTGCCAGCTCACCAGTCAGGGGCAATGAAAAACTGTTTTTT

J gene: TRBJ1-4
D gene: TRBD1
clone size: few
V gene: TRBV20-1
CDR3 protein: CSARRTGTGDSGKLFF
CDR3 DNA: TGCAGTGCTAGACGTACCGGGACAGGGGATTCGGGAAAACTGTTTTTT

J gene: TRBJ2-3
D gene: NA
clone size: few
V gene: TRBV6-1
CDR3 protein: CATRELATDTQYF
CDR3 DNA: TGTGCCACCCGGGAGCTCGCCACAGATACGCAGTATTTT

J gene: TRBJ1-5
D gene: NA
clone size: many
V gene: TRBV20-1
CDR3 protein: CSASSGVRQPQHF
CDR3 DNA: TGCAGTGCTAGTTCAGGAGTGAGGCAGCCCCAGCATTTT

J gene: TRBJ1-1
D gene: NA
clone size: few
V gene: TRBV7-9
CDR3 protein: CASSLQRTEAFF
CDR3 DNA: TGTGCCAGCAGCTTACAGAGGACTGAAGCTTTCTTT

J gene: TRBJ2-1
D gene: NA
clone size: NA
V gene: TRBV7-3
CDR3 protein: CASSPKNLPHAYNEQFF
CDR3 DNA: TGTGCCAGCAGCCCGAAAAACCTCCCCCACGCCTACAATGAGCAGTTCTTC

J gene: TRBJ1-6
D gene: TRBD1
clone size: NA
V gene: TRBV6-1
CDR3 protein: CASREQGASYNSPLHF
CDR3 DNA: TGTGCCAGCAGGGAACAGGGGGCATCCTATAATTCACCCCTCCACTTT

J gene: TRBJ2-7
D gene: NA
clone size: many
V gene: TRBV6-1
CDR3 protein: CASSETAYEQYF
CDR3 DNA: TGTGCCAGCAGTGAGACGGCCTACGAGCAGTACTTC

J gene: TRBJ1-1
D gene: NA
clone size: many
V gene: TRBV13
CDR3 protein: CASSPPLLAKNTEAFF
CDR3 DNA: TGTGCCAGCAGCCCGCCCCTCCTCGCCAAGAACACTGAAGCTTTCTTT

J gene: TRBJ2-3
D gene: NA
clone size: NA
V gene: TRBV25-1
CDR3 protein: CASSVPSELLGLATSTDTQYF
CDR3 DNA: TGTGCCAGCAGTGTTCCGTCTGAGCTTTTGGGCCTAGCGACTAGCACAGATACGCAGTATTTT

J gene: TRBJ2-7
D gene: NA
clone size: many
V gene: TRBV12-3/TRBV12-4
CDR3 protein: CASSARAGAGEQYF
CDR3 DNA: TGTGCCAGCAGTGCACGCGCGGGGGCCGGGGAGCAGTACTTC

J gene: TRBJ2-7
D gene: NA
clone size: few
V gene: TRBV11-1
CDR3 protein: CASSLCYRVFFYEQYF
CDR3 DNA: TGTGCCAGCAGCTTATGTTACAGGGTGTTTTTCTACGAGCAGTACTTC

J gene: TRBJ2-1
D gene: NA
clone size: many
V gene: TRBV19
CDR3 protein: CASSTHRQGSEHNEQFF
CDR3 DNA: TGTGCCAGTAGTACCCATCGGCAGGGGTCGGAGCACAATGAGCAGTTCTTC

J gene: TRBJ2-1
D gene: TRBD1
clone size: few
V gene: TRBV7-2
CDR3 protein: CASSKTGGYYNEQFF
CDR3 DNA: TGTGCCAGCAGCAAGACAGGGGGCTACTACAATGAGCAGTTCTTC

J gene: TRBJ1-5
D gene: TRBD1
clone size: few
V gene: TRBV19
CDR3 protein: CASSPDRGGAGQPQHF
CDR3 DNA: TGTGCCAGTAGTCCCGACAGGGGGGGTGCCGGCCAGCCCCAGCATTTT

J gene: TRBJ2-1
D gene: TRBD2
clone size: NA
V gene: TRBV24-1
CDR3 protein: CATSDPGPQRESSYNEQFF
CDR3 DNA: TGTGCCACCAGTGATCCCGGACCGCAGCGGGAGAGCTCCTACAATGAGCAGTTCTTC

J gene: TRBJ1-5
D gene: TRBD1
clone size: few
V gene: TRBV12-3/TRBV12-4
CDR3 protein: CAGSLTGASNQPQHF
CDR3 DNA: TGTGCCGGCAGTTTGACAGGGGCGAGCAATCAGCCCCAGCATTTT

J gene: TRBJ1-2
D gene: TRBD1
clone size: many
V gene: TRBV9
CDR3 protein: CASSGTGLGYTF
CDR3 DNA: TGTGCCAGCAGCGGGACAGGGCTAGGCTACACCTTC

J gene: TRBJ2-4
D gene: NA
clone size: NA
V gene: TRBV19
CDR3 protein: CASSIDYKGLAKNIQYF
CDR3 DNA: TGTGCCAGTAGTATAGACTACAAGGGGCTAGCCAAAAACATTCAGTACTTC

J gene: TRBJ2-5
D gene: NA
clone size: NA
V gene: TRBV11-2
CDR3 protein: CASSLGVWAGKETQYF
CDR3 DNA: TGTGCCAGCAGCTTAGGGGTATGGGCAGGCAAAGAGACCCAGTACTTC

J gene: TRBJ1-5
D gene: NA
clone size: many
V gene: TRBV6-2/TRBV6-3
CDR3 protein: CASSYGGGNQPQHF
CDR3 DNA: TGTGCCAGCAGTTACGGGGGTGGCAATCAGCCCCAGCATTTT

J gene: TRBJ2-5
D gene: NA
clone size: many
V gene: TRBV28
CDR3 protein: CAGGGQALETQYF
CDR3 DNA: TGTGCTGGGGGGGGGCAGGCTTTAGAGACCCAGTACTTC

J gene: TRBJ2-7
D gene: NA
clone size: few
V gene: TRBV5-1
CDR3 protein: CASSFEGTEQYF
CDR3 DNA: TGCGCCAGCAGCTTTGAGGGGACCGAGCAGTACTTC

J gene: TRBJ2-7
D gene: TRBD2
clone size: many
V gene: TRBV7-2
CDR3 protein: CASSPRGLGAHEQYF
CDR3 DNA: TGTGCCAGCAGCCCGAGGGGACTAGGGGCCCACGAGCAGTACTTC

J gene: TRBJ2-7
D gene: NA
clone size: NA
V gene: TRBV24-1
CDR3 protein: CATSDSDRYSYEQYF
CDR3 DNA: TGTGCCACCAGTGATTCCGACCGATATTCCTACGAGCAGTACTTC

J gene: TRBJ1-1
D gene: TRBD1
clone size: few
V gene: TRBV6-1
CDR3 protein: CASSQSDRLNTEAFF
CDR3 DNA: TGTGCCAGCAGTCAGTCGGACAGGCTGAACACTGAAGCTTTCTTT

J gene: TRBJ1-5
D gene: NA
clone size: many
V gene: TRBV12-3/TRBV12-4
CDR3 protein: CASRPTGINQPQHF
CDR3 DNA: TGTGCCAGCAGGCCAACAGGGATCAATCAGCCCCAGCATTTT

J gene: TRBJ2-1
D gene: TRBD2
clone size: few
V gene: TRBV5-1
CDR3 protein: CASSSGGAWNEQFF
CDR3 DNA: TGCGCCAGCAGCAGCGGGGGGGCCTGGAATGAGCAGTTCTTC

J gene: TRBJ1-5
D gene: NA
clone size: NA
V gene: TRBV9
CDR3 protein: CASSVVGDQPQHF
CDR3 DNA: TGTGCCAGCAGCGTAGTGGGCGATCAGCCCCAGCATTTT

J gene: TRBJ1-3
D gene: NA
clone size: NA
V gene: TRBV7-6
CDR3 protein: CASSLSAFSGNTIYF
CDR3 DNA: TGTGCCAGCAGCTTATCCGCGTTCTCTGGAAACACCATATATTTT

J gene: TRBJ1-1
D gene: TRBD1
clone size: many
V gene: TRBV24-1
CDR3 protein: CATSGHDRGSTEAFF
CDR3 DNA: TGTGCCACCAGCGGACACGACAGGGGGAGCACTGAAGCTTTCTTT

J gene: TRBJ2-5
D gene: TRBD2
clone size: once
V gene: TRBV28
CDR3 protein: CASSPGWAGVETQYF
CDR3 DNA: TGTGCCAGCAGCCCCGGCTGGGCGGGAGTGGAGACCCAGTACTTC

J gene: TRBJ2-3
D gene: NA
clone size: NA
V gene: TRBV7-9
CDR3 protein: CASAQSDTQYF
CDR3 DNA: TGTGCCAGCGCGCAGTCAGATACGCAGTATTTT

J gene: TRBJ2-4
D gene: TRBD2
clone size: few
V gene: TRBV6-1
CDR3 protein: CASSVAGNPFNIQYF
CDR3 DNA: TGTGCCAGCAGTGTAGCGGGAAACCCTTTCAACATTCAGTACTTC

J gene: TRBJ1-2
D gene: TRBD1
clone size: NA
V gene: TRBV20-1
CDR3 protein: CSARVPDRVNYGYTF
CDR3 DNA: TGCAGTGCTAGAGTCCCCGACAGGGTTAACTATGGCTACACCTTC

J gene: TRBJ2-3
D gene: TRBD2
clone size: many
V gene: TRBV6-1
CDR3 protein: CASSEVASGGPTDTQYF
CDR3 DNA: TGTGCCAGCAGTGAAGTGGCTAGCGGGGGCCCCACAGATACGCAGTATTTT

J gene: TRBJ2-7
D gene: NA
clone size: many
V gene: TRBV28
CDR3 protein: CASSFPTDEQYF
CDR3 DNA: TGTGCCAGCAGTTTCCCCACGGACGAGCAGTACTTC